This is a list of T cell receptor beta chains from one sample in a study of T cell repertoires in cytomegalovirus infection. TCRdb passed the reads through MiXCR, listing each CDR3 protein once. The table shows 70,000 to 85,000 distinct CDR3 sequences, with 35% to 50% occurring only once. These receptors have no identified antigens. This specimen consisted of CD8+ T cells from cultured PBMCs, obtained from culture after CMV antigen stimulation. These receptor sequences come from a human donor in good health (CMV status not recorded). Some clones in this sample may be carry-over from other donors' samples. Each CDR3 is given with its conserved first and last residue. The size field is filled for only some rows; it gives once, few, many or a size class.

clone_size | j_call | v_call | cdr3_aa
. | TRBJ2-5 | TRBV15 | CATSRDRASSETQYF
few | TRBJ1-4 | TRBV7-6 | CASRGTGSTNEKLFF
few | TRBJ1-2 | TRBV12-3/TRBV12-4 | CASKQGEHYGYTF
. | TRBJ2-7 | TRBV12-3/TRBV12-4 | CASTPPGVYEQYF
medium-sized | TRBJ2-7 | TRBV7-9 | CASSLMEVGGSTSYEQYF
. | TRBJ1-1 | TRBV6-2/TRBV6-3 | CASSPDTLNTEAFF
. | TRBJ1-6 | TRBV7-9 | CASKGERNSPLHF
. | TRBJ1-2 | TRBV4-1 | CVSSQALGRGPDYGYTF
few | TRBJ2-2 | TRBV7-6 | CASSSTPGQNTGELFF
. | TRBJ1-1 | TRBV27 | CASSYNSGGRTEAFF
few | TRBJ2-3 | TRBV11-2 | CASSLDTGYTDTQYF
few | TRBJ1-5 | TRBV7-2 | CASSLAGLSNQPQHF
. | TRBJ1-5 | TRBV28 | CASSLVDSRIYSNQPQHF
. | TRBJ2-1 | TRBV4-3 | CASSYPGTSGGPVSYNEQFF
few | TRBJ1-5 | TRBV19 | CASSISGNQPQHF
few | TRBJ1-4 | TRBV7-8 | CASSLAIRGGEKLFF
. | TRBJ1-3 | TRBV7-8 | CASSSSVSPGGTIYF
. | TRBJ2-3 | TRBV6-6 | CASTKASGLATDTQYF
. | TRBJ1-1 | TRBV11-2 | CASSSTASSSTEAFF
. | TRBJ2-3 | TRBV4-2 | CASSQALGLVGGGATDTQYF
few | TRBJ2-7 | TRBV6-1 | CASSDPGQVYEQYF
. | TRBJ2-3 | TRBV12-3/TRBV12-4 | CASSHPRTGPLTDTQYF
once | TRBJ1-1 | TRBV7-8 | CASSLALGNRGTFF
. | TRBJ2-3 | TRBV7-4 | CASSYGTSGTDTQYF
. | TRBJ1-4 | TRBV7-9 | CASSSTEDSSRGEKLFF
few | TRBJ2-2 | TRBV7-9 | CASSPRTGYPGELFF
few | TRBJ2-5 | TRBV11-2 | CASSSPVWTYQETQYF
few | TRBJ1-1 | TRBV6-6 | CASSRPFPPSNTEAFF
. | TRBJ2-2 | TRBV5-1 | CASSLGGSAGGNTGELFF
many | TRBJ1-4 | TRBV6-2/TRBV6-3 | CASSPNPGGREKLFF
few | TRBJ1-1 | TRBV4-1 | CASSHDNEAFF
. | TRBJ2-1 | TRBV19 | CASSPNPAGGPYNEQFF
. | TRBJ1-1 | TRBV27 | CASSLVEGFTEAFF
few | TRBJ2-1 | TRBV7-2 | CASSLAISYNEQFF
few | TRBJ2-2 | TRBV2 | CASSFGGRTTRGELFF
. | TRBJ2-3 | TRBV5-6 | CASSLALWTDASDTQYF
. | TRBJ1-6 | TRBV28 | CASSFGTGDSPLHF
many | TRBJ1-2 | TRBV7-2 | CASSPRSTDYTF
few | TRBJ1-2 | TRBV7-2 | CASSLSGTLDYGYTF
few | TRBJ1-4 | TRBV7-2 | CASSLRTGIDEKLFF